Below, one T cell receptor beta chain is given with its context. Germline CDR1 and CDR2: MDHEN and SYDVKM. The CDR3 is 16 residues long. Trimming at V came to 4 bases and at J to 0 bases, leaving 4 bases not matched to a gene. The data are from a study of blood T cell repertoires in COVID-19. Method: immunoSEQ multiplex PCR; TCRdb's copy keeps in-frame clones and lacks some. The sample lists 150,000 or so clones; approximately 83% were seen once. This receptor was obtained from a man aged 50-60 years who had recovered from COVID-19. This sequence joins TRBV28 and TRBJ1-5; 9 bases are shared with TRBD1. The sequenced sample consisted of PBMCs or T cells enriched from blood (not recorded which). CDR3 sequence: CASSSTGGFSNQPQHF. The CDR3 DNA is TGTGCCAGCAGTTCAACAGGGGGCTTTAGCAATCAGCCCCAGCATTTT.